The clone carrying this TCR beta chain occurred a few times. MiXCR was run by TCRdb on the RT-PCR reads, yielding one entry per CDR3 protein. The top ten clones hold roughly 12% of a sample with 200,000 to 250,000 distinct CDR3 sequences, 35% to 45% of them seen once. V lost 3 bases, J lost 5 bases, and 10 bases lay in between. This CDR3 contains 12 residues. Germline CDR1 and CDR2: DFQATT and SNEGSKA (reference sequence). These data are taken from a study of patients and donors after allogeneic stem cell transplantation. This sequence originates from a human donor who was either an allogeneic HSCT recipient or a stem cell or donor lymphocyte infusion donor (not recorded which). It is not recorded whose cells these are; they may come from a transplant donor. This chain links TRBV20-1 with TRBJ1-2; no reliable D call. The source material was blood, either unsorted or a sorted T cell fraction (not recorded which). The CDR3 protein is CSASRFRYGYTF. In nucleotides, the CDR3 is TGCAGTGCTAGCAGGTTCCGATATGGCTACACCTTC.